Detailed here is one T cell receptor (beta chain). What it binds is unknown. The sample belongs to a study of graft-versus-host responses after intestinal transplantation. For the study at large: Transplant recipients had multivisceral, liver-intestinal, or isolated intestinal grafts. All of the recipients had induction that used anti-thymocyte globulin, then tacrolimus and steroids for 2 to 3 years.

Trimming took 1 base from V and 5 from J, leaving 15 bases between them. Germline assignment: CDR1 SGDLS and CDR2 YYNGEE. This CDR3 is built from 15 residues. Libraries were prepared by immunoSEQ multiplex PCR; TCRdb keeps only in-frame clonotypes and omits some of them. This sample has about 120,000 clones; about 92% occur once, and the top ten carry under 1.5%. Study-wide findings and caveats: Circulating GvH clone levels at their peak were associated with HvG declines (early post-transplant). There were GvH clones found in recipient marrow, and some of them appeared first in ileum or blood.

This specimen was unstimulated CD8+ T cells sorted from spleen or lymph node cells, taken before transplant. This receptor was identified in a human donor who was the organ donor for an intestinal transplant. The V gene is TRBV9, the J gene TRBJ2-5, with a tentative D call TRBD1 (6 bases). In DNA, the CDR3 is TGTGCCAGCAGCGTATTAGGGGGAGTGTGGGAGACCCAGTACTTC. This codes for CASSVLGGVWETQYF.